These T cell receptor beta chains were read from a single sample in a study of T-cell memory formation after mild COVID-19. One entry per CDR3 protein, called by TCRdb with MiXCR from the 5' RACE reads. The sample carries more than 150,000 distinct CDR3 sequences, about 18% recorded once. Sequenced material: PBMCs or a T cell subset sorted from them (not recorded which). These receptor sequences come from a man younger than 35 who had mild COVID-19 (a few samples of this study predate the infection). Cell type and time point are not known. CDR3s include the opening cysteine and the closing phenylalanine or tryptophan. Fields, in order: J gene, V gene, CDR3 protein.

j_call: TRBJ2-3; v_call: TRBV7-2; cdr3_aa: CASNLAGNRAQYF
j_call: TRBJ2-3; v_call: TRBV7-3; cdr3_aa: CASSSSWGDTDTQYF
j_call: TRBJ1-2; v_call: TRBV12-3/TRBV12-4; cdr3_aa: CASGRVGMLYF
j_call: TRBJ2-3; v_call: TRBV12-3/TRBV12-4; cdr3_aa: CASSPQPGLAGGPSQYF
j_call: TRBJ1-1; v_call: TRBV5-1; cdr3_aa: CASSEKTGMDTEAFF
j_call: TRBJ1-1; v_call: TRBV7-8; cdr3_aa: CASTQSPGGTEAFF
j_call: TRBJ1-2; v_call: TRBV7-9; cdr3_aa: CASSLGGATKANYGYTF
j_call: TRBJ2-2; v_call: TRBV20-1; cdr3_aa: CSARDPEATGELFF
j_call: TRBJ2-7; v_call: TRBV9; cdr3_aa: CASSVAPDRVDEQYF
j_call: TRBJ2-6; v_call: TRBV19; cdr3_aa: CASSTPGGDPKGANVLTF
j_call: TRBJ2-2; v_call: TRBV5-1; cdr3_aa: CASGGNPNTGELFF
j_call: TRBJ1-1; v_call: TRBV5-1; cdr3_aa: CASSLGSRRNTEAFF
j_call: TRBJ1-1; v_call: TRBV29-1; cdr3_aa: CSVQERLNTEAFF
j_call: TRBJ2-1; v_call: TRBV9; cdr3_aa: CASSVAEGREQFF
j_call: TRBJ2-1; v_call: TRBV7-3; cdr3_aa: CASSPPGTTYNEQFF
j_call: TRBJ2-3; v_call: TRBV7-2; cdr3_aa: CASSLAASGGAADTQYF
j_call: TRBJ2-1; v_call: TRBV28; cdr3_aa: CASSRPALAGGGNEQFF
j_call: TRBJ1-4; v_call: TRBV6-6; cdr3_aa: CASSPARRVNEKLFF
j_call: TRBJ2-1; v_call: TRBV20-1; cdr3_aa: CSGTIYNEQFF
j_call: TRBJ2-2; v_call: TRBV5-1; cdr3_aa: CASVKTAINTGELFF
j_call: TRBJ1-1; v_call: TRBV4-3; cdr3_aa: CASSQDQGSPAEAFF
j_call: TRBJ1-1; v_call: TRBV9; cdr3_aa: CASSVSRDSQNTEAFF
j_call: TRBJ2-2; v_call: TRBV6-6; cdr3_aa: CASSPRVGANTGELFF
j_call: TRBJ2-3; v_call: TRBV9; cdr3_aa: CASSVRFTDTQYF